This T cell receptor beta chain was profiled in a study of cytomegalovirus exposure and HLA in healthy donors (dated by TCRdb to about 2017). Study-level background: An earlier analysis of some 550 of the donors reported 276 Gb of sequence data and 117 million unique TCR beta sequences from 150 million to 200 million T cells. Roughly 300 gigabases of sequencing data and 75 million to 85 million unique TCR sequences made up an early release that covered approximately 620 HLA-typed donors. The genetic ancestry cluster associated with self-reported Caucasian donors included around 76% of the 398 genotyped donors. The aim of the study was to test whether cataloging public T cell receptors could identify signatures of past pathogen exposure. The study profiled the T cell repertoires of some 610 subjects by immunosequencing and related them to cytomegalovirus serostatus. Along with the approximately 700-subject first cohort, a separate validation cohort of over a hundred different subjects was used. To predict cytomegalovirus infection status, the study brought together high-throughput TCR immunosequencing, statistical association of individual TCRs with disease status, and machine learning. In a later analysis, previously published TCR beta repertoires from about 670 donors were re-analyzed and high-resolution HLA genotyping was added so that TCR occurrence patterns could be studied. The later analysis used no new phenotypic data to find candidate immune exposures, relying instead on TCR beta sequences and their occurrence across donors. To decide whether each TCR beta V gene segment behaved as functional or pseudogenic, an earlier analysis of some 580 of the donors relied on high-throughput TCR beta sequencing. Donor age, sex, ethnicity and CMV serostatus were collected together with the repertoire data. A later genetic analysis used genome-wide SNP genotypes for about 55% of the 666 donors, treating that subset as a discovery cohort. Every discovery cohort repertoire had been produced on one sequencing platform. HLA typing included class I and class II loci at four-digit resolution. Typing coverage varied by locus: 629-630 donors for A, B, C, DRB1 and DQB1; about 520 for DQA1; about 570 for DPA1; approximately 490 for DPB1. Four or five DR-DQ haplotypes were handled as single units for association and clustering, since linkage in the cohort was strong. Among some 400 genotyped donors of the cohort, an average of roughly 230,000 unique TCR beta nucleotide sequences was sequenced per donor, of which 15% to 20% were non-productive.

This clone was seen more than once but under ten times. Its binding antigen is unknown. It has no much larger one-base neighbor in the sample; base qualities were not kept. The protocol used for the library was the immunoSEQ multiplex PCR assay. For the multiplex PCR, a mixture combining 60 forward primers for TCR Vbeta segments and 13 reverse primers for TCR Jbeta segments was used. The CDR3 region of rearranged TCR beta genes was amplified from genomic DNA by a multiplex PCR assay. Amplified TCR beta libraries were sequenced as 87-base-pair reads on the Illumina HiSeq System. For the original study's pipeline: Across the roughly 640 repertoires, a later analysis counted approximately 75 million unique TCR beta chains, about 10 million of which were shared by at least two donors. Raw reads were error-corrected and collapsed into unique sequences by a nearest-neighbor algorithm in which closely related sequences were merged to remove PCR and sequencing errors. V, D and J gene segments were assigned by aligning CDR3 sequences to IMGT reference sequences. Each retained sequence needed at least a six-nucleotide match to both a V gene segment and a J gene segment. Rearrangements were classified as productive when the CDR3 lacked stop codons and remained in frame with V and J, and all other rearrangements were classified as non-productive. CDR3 was defined by IMGT convention, running from the second conserved V-encoded cysteine to the conserved J-encoded phenylalanine. In an earlier analysis of more than 550 of the donors, sequences lacking an unambiguous match to a single V gene segment were excluded. In an earlier analysis of almost 600 of the donors, a V segment was called functional when productive rearrangements were above 56.7%, and segregating when the standard deviation between donors exceeded 5%. A statistical classification framework was built to diagnose cytomegalovirus status from the catalog of TCR beta chain sequences. V and J gene assignment, in a later analysis, came from comparing TCR nucleotide sequences with IMGT/GENE-DB human TR gene sequences. In a later analysis, CDR3 sequences and most-parsimonious VDJ recombination scenarios were assigned using the TCRdist pipeline. A later analysis defined each TCR beta chain by its CDR3 amino acid sequence plus V-gene family, and excluded reads lacking a unique V-gene family. As a way to deal with suspected cross-contamination and a sequencing artifact, a later analysis dropped 450 to 600 nucleotide sequences that were highly shared and had low generation probability. In a later analysis, a clonal expansion index for each public chain was calculated from normalized within-repertoire ranks of inferred template counts. Generation probabilities in a later analysis came from a VDJ recombination model fitted to out-of-frame rearrangements, and those results were checked against IGoR. A later analysis scored TCR-TCR, TCR-HLA and TCR-CMV co-occurrence with hypergeometric tests, applying a repertoire-size bias correction to TCR pairs. In a later analysis, false discovery rates were estimated by permuting HLA or CMV assignments 20 times. In a later analysis, co-occurring TCRs were grouped using DBSCAN, with TCRdist sequence similarity added in when clustering inside HLA-allele-positive subsets. Repertoires with fewer than 30,000 or more than 120,000 public chains were left out of co-occurrence clustering, as were roughly five repertoires with anomalous nucleotide sharing. TCRdb obtained this table from immuneACCESS and retained in-frame rearrangements with V and J assigned. These tables miss some clones; where compared with another copy, unresolved V genes account for less than half of the shortfall, and the remainder is unexplained. V, J and clone size were drawn from that table, and D and trimming were deduced from the DNA. The sample table shows under 150,000 clones, and roughly 63% are seen once. The ten largest clones add up to 1.5% to 2% of the sample.

From its cysteine to its phenylalanine, the CDR3 spans 14 amino acids. The DNA shown is the 42-base CDR3, in frame from base 1. V has 1 base trimmed and J has 6 bases trimmed; junction bases matching no gene number 5. The germline V gene (reference sequence) gives CDR1 as MNHEY and CDR2 as SMNVEV. Overall study results and their limits: This cohort had only TCR beta chains sequenced, and the lack of alpha or paired-chain data limited which features could be detected. A few of the identified cytomegalovirus-associated TCR beta chains were confirmed in vitro to be specific for cytomegalovirus antigens. When HLA alleles, especially DR and DQ, strongly co-occurred, attributing TCR associations to individual alleles was difficult. Linkage disequilibrium might explain the correlated functional status among segregating V segments, but an unknown experimental factor could not be excluded. According to a later analysis, TCR association rates differed among HLA loci, with DRB1 alleles showing the most associated TCRs and HLA-C alleles showing the fewest. A later analysis associated 15,000 to 20,000 TCR beta sequences with specific HLA alleles at a false discovery rate of 0.05. In an earlier analysis of about 600 of the donors, most TCR beta V segments appeared in productive rearrangements about 87% or about 30% of the time, broadly matching IMGT annotations. In a later analysis, HLA-associated TCR beta chains showed more clonal expansion and lower generation probabilities than non-associated chains that were equally common. In a later analysis, most CMV-associated TCR beta chains were found to appear HLA-restricted, with HLA associations seemingly driven largely by CMV exposure. According to a later analysis, parvovirus B19, influenza, CMV and Epstein-Barr virus appeared linked to several top co-occurrence clusters. The study listed approximately 150 TCR beta chains as associated with cytomegalovirus. Most TCR sequences were observed very rarely across donors, whereas some public TCRs were present in many individuals. The classifier was reported to diagnose cytomegalovirus status with high specificity and sensitivity in both the original and validation cohorts. Seventeen rarely observed V segments, including chromosome 9 orphons, were excluded from the earlier analysis of approximately 500 of the donors because counts were too low. Immune exposure information for the cohort was limited to CMV serostatus. A further reported finding was that TCR beta sequences accurately predicted the HLA-A and HLA-B alleles for most subjects in the first cohort. In a later genetic analysis, a missense DCLRE1C variant was associated with V-gene and J-gene trimming of TCR beta chains, and the association was replicated in an independent cohort. Because HLA typing was unavailable for some donors at each locus, only the typed subset was used in association tests. The 87-base-pair reads could not distinguish some IMGT-functional V segments, including TRBV6-2 and TRBV6-3, so those segments were excluded. In a later genetic analysis, fewer N-insertions in productive TCRs were reported among donors in an Asian-associated ancestry cluster than the roughly 670-donor mean. A group of highly shared sequence variants was considered likely to be a technical artifact of the sequencing pipeline. According to the authors, the approach could potentially be generalized to other disease states and immunological phenotypes. Sequencing depth was assumed to be roughly uniform across donors in the presence/absence analyses, though that assumption may not hold.

The cohort comprised more than 550 healthy bone marrow donors. At the time of sampling, all cohort members were nominally healthy, though unrecorded immune exposures were likely present. The donor was CMV seropositive and belonged to the group of about 290 seropositive cohort members. Every donor gave a peripheral blood sample, and the peripheral blood mononuclear cells from that sample were used for TCR beta sequencing. Genomic DNA was extracted from the blood cell samples with the Qiagen DNeasy Blood Extraction Kit. The sequence derives from a man under 40 in good health and CMV-seropositive. Sequencing input: PBMCs. This sequence uses TRBV27 and TRBJ2-7; TRBD1 fits 8 bases in the junction. The CDR3 reads as follows: CASSLWDRKSEQYF. The nucleotides are TGTGCCAGCAGTTTATGGGACAGGAAGAGCGAGCAGTACTTC.